The 28 T cell receptor beta chains given below trace back to one sample, sequenced in a study of shared clonotypes between healthy human individuals. TCRdb's copy holds only in-frame clones and misses some; the assay was immunoSEQ multiplex PCR. The sample includes just over 2,000,000 clones, roughly 95% of them seen just once. The sample was naive CD4+ T cells sorted from blood. Described subset: CD45RA+ positively selected. The origin of the receptors is a man between 18 and 35 years old in good health.

The chain is built from TRBV2 and TRBJ2-7, with 8 nucleotides matching TRBD2. The V segment lost 6 bases and the J segment 4 bases; nucleotides outside the gene matches: 8. This CDR3 comprises 14 residues. The germline gives CDR1 SNHLY, CDR2 FYNNEI. CDR3 DNA sequence: TGTGCCAGCAGAATTAACACGGGGGGGTACGAGCAGTACTTC. Amino acid sequence: CASRINTGGYEQYF.

The CDR3 DNA is TGTGCCAGCAGCCCCGGACTAGAAAGAAAGACAGATACGCAGTATTTT. The encoded protein is CASSPGLERKTDTQYF. The chain joins TRBV5-6 to TRBJ2-3; the match to TRBD2 covers 7 bases. CDR3 size: 16 residues. Trimming cost V 4 bases and J 3 bases; bases outside gene matches: 11. Per the germline V gene, CDR1 is SGHDT and CDR2 is YYEEEE.

CDR3 amino acids: CASSDAIGETQYF. CDR3 DNA: TGTGCCAGCAGTGACGCCATTGGGGAGACCCAGTACTTC. The rearrangement uses TRBV25-1 and TRBJ2-5; the D is unclear. Germline CDR1 and CDR2: MGHDK and SYGVNS. There are 13 residues in the CDR3. V shed 3 bases and J shed 5 bases, with 10 bases lying between them. Full variable domain (missing parts from reference TRBV25-1 and TRBJ2-5): EADIYQTPRYLVIGTGKKITLECSQTMGHDKMYWYQQDPGMELHLIHYSYGVNSTEKGDLSSESTVSRIRTEHFPLTLESARPSHTSQYLCASSDAIGETQYFGPGTRLLVL.

CDR3 in DNA: TGTGCCAGCAGACCTAACAGGGGGCGGTGGACTGAAGCTTTCTTT. Its protein product is CASRPNRGRWTEAFF. The V gene is TRBV11-2, the J gene TRBJ1-1; the match to TRBD1 covers 9 bases. The CDR3 is 15 amino acids. Unmatched junction bases numbered 10, after V lost 6 bases and J lost 5 bases. In germline, CDR1 is SGHAT, CDR2 FQNNGV.

The DNA for the CDR3 is TGCGCCAGCAGCTCCACCACCGGGAACCCCCATGAGCAGTTCTTC. Translated: CASSSTTGNPHEQFF. V gene TRBV5-1 combines with J gene TRBJ2-1; possibly TRBD2 for D (5 bases). The CDR3 is 15 residues long. Germline V gives CDR1 SGHRS, CDR2 YFSETQ. V was trimmed by 3 bases and J by 8 bases, leaving 18 bases between them.

V usage is TRBV28 and J usage is TRBJ2-3; D perhaps matches TRBD2 (7 bases). The V gene lost 5 bases and the J gene lost 5 bases, with 14 bases spanning the gap. CDR1 is MDHEN and CDR2 is SYDVKM in the germline V gene. The length of the CDR3 is 14 residues. DNA of the CDR3: TGTGCCAGCAGTCGGGGAGGGGGGGAAGATACGCAGTATTTT. Translation: CASSRGGGEDTQYF. The full variable domain, its missing parts supplied by reference TRBV28 and TRBJ2-3, is DVKVTQSSRYLVKRTGEKVFLECVQDMDHENMFWYRQDPGLGLRLIYFSYDVKMKEKGDIPEGYSVSREKKERFSLILESASTNQTSMYLCASSRGGGEDTQYFGPGTRLTVL.

The CDR3, as DNA: TGCGCCAGCAGCCTGACTAGCTTCGAGACCCAGTACTTC. Translating gives CASSLTSFETQYF. V is TRBV5-1 and J is TRBJ2-5; 7 bases agree with TRBD2. V shed 4 bases and J 5 bases; nucleotides not matched to a gene: 5. Per the germline V gene, CDR1 is SGHRS and CDR2 is YFSETQ. The CDR3 totals 13 residues.

The V call is TRBV15, the J call TRBJ1-1; D gene ambiguous. Per the germline V gene, CDR1 is LNHNV and CDR2 is YYDKDF (reference sequence). The CDR3 consists of 15 residues. Trimming shortened V by 2 bases and J by 1 base, and 11 bases separated the two germline ends. CDR3 nucleotides: TGTGCCACCAGCAGACCGGACCTGCGGAACACTGAAGCTTTCTTT. Its translation is CATSRPDLRNTEAFF.

The V call is TRBV18, the J call TRBJ2-7; no reliable D call. Trimming shortened V by 5 bases and J by 3 bases, and 11 bases separated the two germline ends. Per the germline V gene, CDR1 is KGHSH and CDR2 is LQKENI. There are 13 residues in the CDR3. The CDR3 here is CASSSTPRYEQYF. Written as DNA, the CDR3 is TGTGCCAGCTCATCGACACCTCGCTACGAGCAGTACTTC.

The genes are TRBV2 and TRBJ1-5; no clear D gene. Trimming removed 6 bases from V and 0 bases from J, with 18 bases in between. Germline-derived CDR1 and CDR2 are SNHLY and FYNNEI. The CDR3 totals 17 residues. The CDR3: CASSAQPGFYSNQPQHF. The CDR3 DNA sequence: TGTGCCAGCAGCGCTCAGCCGGGATTCTATAGCAATCAGCCCCAGCATTTT.

The chain carries TRBV6-1 and TRBJ1-1; possibly TRBD1 for D (6 bases). The CDR3 runs 15 residues. CDR1 MNHNS and CDR2 SASEGT come from the germline V gene. Trimming took off 2 bases at V and 6 bases at J, with 16 bases between the two ends. The CDR3 region is CASSERADRRPEAFF. DNA of the CDR3: TGTGCCAGCAGTGAAAGGGCCGACAGGCGACCTGAAGCTTTCTTT.

This chain uses TRBV7-2 with TRBJ1-2; the D is unclear. Per the germline V gene, CDR1 is SGHTA and CDR2 is FQGNSA. Trimming removed 4 bases from V and 4 bases from J, with 13 bases in between. This CDR3 is built from 14 residues. The CDR3 spells CASSSSPTGYGYTF. The CDR3 DNA reads as TGTGCCAGCAGCTCTTCGCCTACCGGCTATGGCTACACCTTC.

Here the CDR3 reads CASSLASGELFF. The CDR3 bases are TGTGCCAGCAGCTTGGCCTCAGGGGAACTGTTTTTT. The chain employs TRBV5-6 and TRBJ1-4; a possible D gene is TRBD1 (6 bases). Germline CDR1 SGHDT, CDR2 YYEEEE. CDR3 length: 12 residues. Trimming took off 0 bases at V and 12 bases at J, with 9 bases between the two ends. Looking up the rest from reference TRBV5-6 and TRBJ1-4 gives the full variable domain: DAGVTQSPTHLIKTRGQQVTLRCSPKSGHDTVSWYQQALGQGPQFIFQYYEEEERQRGNFPDRFSGHQFPNYSSELNVNALLLGDSALYLCASSLASGELFFGSGTQLSVL.

This sequence joins TRBV29-1 and TRBJ2-3, with 10 nucleotides matching TRBD2. Germline-derived CDR1 and CDR2 are SQVTM and ANQGSEA. The CDR3 covers 15 residues. The J segment lost 1 base and the V segment lost 7 bases, leaving 8 bases of the junction unmatched. The CDR3 protein is CSADPLAGGTDTQYF. CDR3 sequence (DNA): TGCAGCGCAGACCCCCTAGCGGGGGGCACAGATACGCAGTATTTT.

This chain links TRBV30 with TRBJ1-1, with unresolved D. CDR3 length equals 15 residues. V shed 3 bases and J shed 1 base, with 15 bases lying between them. Germline V CDR1 and CDR2: GTSNPN, SVGIG (reference sequence). CDR3 sequence reads: CAWSLSQKQNTEAFF. The CDR3, as DNA: TGTGCCTGGAGCCTATCCCAGAAACAGAACACTGAAGCTTTCTTT.

The chain recombines TRBV5-1 with TRBJ1-1, with a tentative D call TRBD1 (5 bases). CDR3 length: 14 residues. CDR1 and CDR2 from the germline V gene are SGHRS and YFSETQ. The V gene lost 0 bases and the J gene lost 7 bases, with 13 bases spanning the gap. The chain's CDR3 is CASSLDSWGNEAFF. CDR3 coding DNA: TGCGCCAGCAGCTTGGATAGTTGGGGCAATGAAGCTTTCTTT.

The chain is built from TRBV5-1 and TRBJ2-7; D is unresolved. In germline, CDR1 is SGHRS, CDR2 YFSETQ. Trimming took off 4 bases at V and 2 bases at J, with 13 bases between the two ends. The CDR3 totals 14 residues. For the CDR3, the DNA is TGCGCCAGCAGCCCGGGTCGGGCCCCCTACGAGCAGTACTTC. Translated: CASSPGRAPYEQYF. The complete variable domain, with remaining parts taken from reference TRBV5-1 and TRBJ2-7, reads KAGVTQTPRYLIKTRGQQVTLSCSPISGHRSVSWYQQTPGQGLQFLFEYFSETQRNKGNFPGRFSGRQFSNSRSEMNVSTLELGDSALYLCASSPGRAPYEQYFGPGTRLTVT.

This sequence joins TRBV30 and TRBJ1-3; TRBD1 might be the D (5 bases). The CDR3 has 13 residues. Germline V gene data show CDR1 as GTSNPN and CDR2 as SVGIG (reference sequence). Trimming stripped 7 bases from V and 0 bases from J, with 10 bases between. Here the CDR3 reads CAFRTSSGNTIYF. CDR3 bases: TGTGCCTTTAGGACAAGCTCTGGAAACACCATATATTTT. Complete variable domain (other parts from reference TRBV30 and TRBJ1-3): SQTIHQWPATLVQPVGSPLSLECTVEGTSNPNLYWYRQAAGRGLQLLFYSVGIGQISSEVPQNLSASRPQDRQFILSSKKLLLSDSGFYLCAFRTSSGNTIYFGEGSWLTVV.

CDR3 protein: CASSLFGILRSPLHF. The CDR3 DNA follows: TGTGCCAGCAGCTTATTCGGAATTTTACGATCACCCCTCCACTTT. The J gene is TRBJ1-6, the V gene TRBV7-2; no firm D call. Germline lookup yields CDR1 SGHTA and CDR2 FQGNSA. CDR3 size: 15 residues. The V and J ends lost 2 bases and 10 bases respectively, with 15 bases between them.

V and J are TRBV27 and TRBJ1-2; D perhaps matches TRBD1 (6 bases). The V gene lost 4 bases and the J gene lost 4 bases, with 13 bases spanning the gap. Germline V gene lookup returns CDR1 MNHEY and CDR2 SMNVEV (reference sequence). The CDR3 spans 14 residues. CDR3 coding DNA: TGTGCCAGCAGTTCCAAGACAGGTTCCTATGGCTACACCTTC. This codes for CASSSKTGSYGYTF.

The V gene is TRBV2, the J gene TRBJ1-6, with 7 bases that match TRBD1. The germline V gene encodes CDR1 SNHLY and CDR2 FYNNEI. After removal of 4 bases from V and 8 bases from J, the junction contained 2 bases not matched to a gene. The CDR3 runs to 13 residues. CDR3 DNA sequence: TGTGCCAGCAGTGCTACAGGGGATTCACCCCTCCACTTT. Translating gives CASSATGDSPLHF.

This clone was counted a single time. Different DNA sequences within this sample yield the same CDR3. This sequence joins TRBV10-3 and TRBJ2-7; D is unclear. CDR3 length: 15 amino acids. Germline V gene data show CDR1 as ENHRY and CDR2 as SYGVKD. The V gene lost 0 bases and the J gene lost 0 bases, with 9 bases spanning the gap. The CDR3 DNA reads as TGTGCCATCAGTGAGTCGGTCGGAAGCTCCTACGAGCAGTACTTC. Its translation: CAISESVGSSYEQYF.

The chain employs TRBV2 and TRBJ2-1; perhaps D is TRBD1 or TRBD2 (6 bases each). Germline loops: CDR1 SNHLY, CDR2 FYNNEI. The V end was cut by 4 bases, the J end by 10 bases, with 14 bases between. This CDR3 has 13 residues. The CDR3 sequence: CASSGEGGGEQFF. The CDR3 region has the DNA TGTGCCAGCAGTGGAGAGGGGGGCGGAGAGCAGTTCTTC.

DNA of the CDR3: TGTGCCAGCAGTGAAACCAGGGCACACAATGAGCAGTTCTTC. The encoded protein is CASSETRAHNEQFF. The rearrangement links TRBV25-1 to TRBJ2-1; D possibly corresponds to TRBD1 (5 bases). CDR3 length: 14 amino acids. In germline, CDR1 is MGHDK, CDR2 SYGVNS. V lost 2 bases and J lost 5, with 10 bases in between.

The gene calls are TRBV6-6 and TRBJ1-2; no firm D call. The CDR3 consists of 12 residues. Trimming cost V 10 bases and J 7 bases, with 16 bases left between them. Germline V CDR1 and CDR2: MNHNY, SVGAGI (reference sequence). The CDR3 region is CATGLRDPGYTF. In DNA form, the CDR3 reads TGTGCCACCGGGTTGAGGGATCCTGGCTACACCTTC.

The chain has TRBV10-3 and TRBJ2-1; a weak D match, TRBD1 (5 bases). The CDR3 consists of 15 residues. Per the germline V gene, CDR1 is ENHRY and CDR2 is SYGVKD. With 10 bases removed from V and 7 bases from J, the gap between germline ends came to 23 bases. The CDR3 nucleotides read TGTGCCACCTCGGGTGCAGGGATGTTAGATAATGAGCAGTTCTTC. It translates to CATSGAGMLDNEQFF.

Details on this clone: The same CDR3 can be traced to other DNA sequences in this sample. The rearrangement uses TRBV7-2 and TRBJ1-2; D is unresolved. Deletions cut 5 bases from V and 4 bases from J, with 14 bases between. The CDR3 length is 14 residues. The germline CDR1 and CDR2 sequences are SGHTA and FQGNSA. The CDR3 DNA sequence: TGTGCCAGCAGCCCCGGAGGAGGGTTCTATGGCTACACCTTC. Its protein is CASSPGGGFYGYTF.

The rearrangement links TRBV28 to TRBJ2-7; no clear D gene. Germline CDR1 is MDHEN and CDR2 is SYDVKM. CDR3 length: 13 residues. The V gene lost 6 bases and the J gene lost 4 bases, with 13 bases spanning the gap. The CDR3 nucleotides are TGTGCCAGCAGCCCCCGGCCAATTTACGAGCAGTACTTC. Protein product: CASSPRPIYEQYF.